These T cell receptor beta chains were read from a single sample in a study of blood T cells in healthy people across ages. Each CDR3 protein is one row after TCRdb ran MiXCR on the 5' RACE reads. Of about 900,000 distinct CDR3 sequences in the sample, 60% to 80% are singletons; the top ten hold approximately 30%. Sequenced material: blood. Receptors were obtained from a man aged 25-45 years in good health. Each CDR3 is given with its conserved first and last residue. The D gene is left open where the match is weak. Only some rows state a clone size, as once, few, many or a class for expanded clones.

TGCAGCGTTGAAGCTAGCGGGGGTGTGGGGTACGAGCAGTACTTC,CSVEASGGVGYEQYF,TRBD2,TRBJ2-7,NA,TRBV29-1
TGTGCCATCAGGACAGACAGGGAGGAAGAGACCCAGTACTTC,CAIRTDREEETQYF,NA,TRBJ2-5,NA,TRBV10-3
TGCAGTGCACCGAAACCGGGACAGGGTTACAATGAGCAGTTCTTC,CSAPKPGQGYNEQFF,TRBD1,TRBJ2-1,NA,TRBV20-1
TGTGCCAGCAGCCAAGGGACAAAGCTATACAATGAGCAGTTCTTC,CASSQGTKLYNEQFF,NA,TRBJ2-1,NA,TRBV7-9
TGCAGTGGGTACGGGGGTGGTGAGCAGTTCTTC,CSGYGGGEQFF,NA,TRBJ2-1,few,TRBV20-1
TGTGCCACCTCCCAGGGACTAGCGGGGAAGCATGAGCAGTTCTTC,CATSQGLAGKHEQFF,TRBD2,TRBJ2-1,NA,TRBV27
TGCAGCGTTGAATCGACTAGCGGGGGAGTGGCCCAGTACTTC,CSVESTSGGVAQYF,TRBD2,TRBJ2-5,few,TRBV29-1
TGTGCCAGCAGCCAAGGGGCAGGGACGAGGTTCGGTGAAAAACTGTTTTTT,CASSQGAGTRFGEKLFF,NA,TRBJ1-4,NA,TRBV3-1
TGTGCCAGCAGCTTACCGGATACGTCTGGGGCCAACGTCCTGACTTTC,CASSLPDTSGANVLTF,NA,TRBJ2-6,NA,TRBV7-3
TGCAGTGCTAGGGACAGTTCTAGCACAGATACGCAGTATTTT,CSARDSSSTDTQYF,NA,TRBJ2-3,few,TRBV20-1
TGTGCCAGCAGTTTTCAGGAGGAGGCTCAAGAGACCCAGTACTTC,CASSFQEEAQETQYF,NA,TRBJ2-5,NA,TRBV12-3/TRBV12-4
TGCAGTGCTGGCGGGCCAACCCGGGGCTACAATGAGCAGTTCTTC,CSAGGPTRGYNEQFF,NA,TRBJ2-1,NA,TRBV20-1
TGTGCCAGCAGCCAATGGGGCGGGACAGCTTATAATGAGCAGTTCTTC,CASSQWGGTAYNEQFF,NA,TRBJ2-1,few,TRBV14
TGTGCCAGCAGCTTAGGAGGGGATAGTAACGAGCAGTACTTC,CASSLGGDSNEQYF,NA,TRBJ2-7,NA,TRBV7-9
TGCAGTGCTAGAGAGTTAGCGGGGAAAGAGACCCAGTACTTC,CSARELAGKETQYF,TRBD2,TRBJ2-5,few,TRBV20-1
TGTGCCAGCAGCTTCCTCAGGGGGCAAGCACCCCTCCACTTT,CASSFLRGQAPLHF,TRBD1,TRBJ1-6,NA,TRBV14
TGTGCCAGCAGCCTTAGCGGGGGGTCCGAGCAGTACTTC,CASSLSGGSEQYF,TRBD2,TRBJ2-7,NA,TRBV9
TGTGCCAGCGACCTAGAGGGCCGAACCCTTAACTATGGCTACACCTTC,CASDLEGRTLNYGYTF,NA,TRBJ1-2,NA,TRBV6-1
TGTGCCAGCAGCCAAACTCCGGGACAGGGGGCGAATCAGCCCCAGCATTTT,CASSQTPGQGANQPQHF,TRBD1,TRBJ1-5,NA,TRBV4-2
TGCGCCAGCAGCCTGCAGGGGAACCCCTACAATGAGCAGTTCTTC,CASSLQGNPYNEQFF,NA,TRBJ2-1,NA,TRBV5-1
TGCAGTGCTTTCGGGGGGGACACCGGGGAGCTGTTTTTT,CSAFGGDTGELFF,TRBD2,TRBJ2-2,NA,TRBV20-1